This TCR beta chain was observed in a study of shared clonotypes between healthy human individuals. Background on the study: Those who served as donors were a couple of women and three men between the ages of 18 and 49. Study outcomes and limitations: Clonotype sharing across donors was expected to vary with sequencing depth.

It was CD45RO-negative cells, positively selected for CCR7, that made up naive CD8 cells, with terminally differentiated effector memory CD45RA+ cells excluded. Those who donated, Caucasian adults without exception, all lived in Nashville, Tennessee. Notes on this clone: Its antigen remains unknown.

Trimming left V 2 bases short and J 5 bases short, with 14 bases between. This CDR3 has 14 amino acids. Germline V gene sequence: CDR1 SGHKS, CDR2 YYEKEE (reference sequence). Samples underwent the assay at deep level. Libraries were prepared by immunoSEQ multiplex PCR; TCRdb keeps only in-frame clonotypes and omits some of them. The sample lists hundreds of thousands of clones; approximately 95% were seen once. The sequenced material came from naive CD8+ T cells sorted from blood. This clonotype originated in a woman aged 25-40 years in good health. The chain recombines TRBV5-5 with TRBJ2-7; D unresolved. CDR3 nucleotides: TGTGCCAGCAGCTTTTATCCGCAGGACCACGAGCAGTACTTC. This codes for CASSFYPQDHEQYF.